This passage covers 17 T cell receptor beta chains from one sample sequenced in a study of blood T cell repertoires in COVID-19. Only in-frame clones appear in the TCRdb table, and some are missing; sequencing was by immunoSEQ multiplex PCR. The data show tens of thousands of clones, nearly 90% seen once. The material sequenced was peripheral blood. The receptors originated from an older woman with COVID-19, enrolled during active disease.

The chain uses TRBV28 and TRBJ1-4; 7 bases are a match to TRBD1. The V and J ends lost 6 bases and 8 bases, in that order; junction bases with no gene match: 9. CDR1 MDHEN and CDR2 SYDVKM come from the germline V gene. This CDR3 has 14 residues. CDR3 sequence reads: CASSIGGRDEKLFF. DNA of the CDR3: TGTGCCAGCAGCATAGGGGGCAGAGACGAAAAACTGTTTTTT.

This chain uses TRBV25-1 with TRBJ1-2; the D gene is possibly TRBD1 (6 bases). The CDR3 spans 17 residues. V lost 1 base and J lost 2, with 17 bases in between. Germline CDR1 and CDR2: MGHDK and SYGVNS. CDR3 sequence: CASSEFGQSRTNYGYTF. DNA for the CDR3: TGTGCCAGCAGTGAATTTGGACAGTCCCGTACCAACTATGGCTACACCTTC.

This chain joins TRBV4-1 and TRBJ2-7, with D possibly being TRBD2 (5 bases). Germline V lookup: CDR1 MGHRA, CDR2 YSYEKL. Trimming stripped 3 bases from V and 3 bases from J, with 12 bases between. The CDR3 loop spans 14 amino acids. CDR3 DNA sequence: TGCGCCAGCAGCCAGCTAGCTAGTGGCTACGAGCAGTACTTC. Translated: CASSQLASGYEQYF.

The CDR3 DNA sequence: TGTGCCAGCAGGAAAGGACTAGCGGGAAGGGTAGATACGCAGTATTTT. It encodes CASRKGLAGRVDTQYF. The rearrangement uses TRBV25-1 and TRBJ2-3, with 12 positions matching TRBD2. CDR1 is MGHDK, CDR2 SYGVNS, per germline. V lost 6 bases to trimming and J lost 5 bases; unmatched junction nucleotides: 9. CDR3 length equals 16 residues.

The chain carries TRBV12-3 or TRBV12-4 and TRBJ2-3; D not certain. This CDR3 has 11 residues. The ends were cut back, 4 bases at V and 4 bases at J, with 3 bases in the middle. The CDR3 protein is CASSSSDTQYF. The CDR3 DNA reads TGTGCCAGCAGTTCCTCAGATACGCAGTATTTT.

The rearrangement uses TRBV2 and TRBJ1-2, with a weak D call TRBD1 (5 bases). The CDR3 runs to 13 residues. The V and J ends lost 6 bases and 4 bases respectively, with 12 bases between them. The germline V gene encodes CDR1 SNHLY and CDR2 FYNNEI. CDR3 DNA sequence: TGTGCCAGCAGACCCACAGGCTCCTATGGCTACACCTTC. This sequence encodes CASRPTGSYGYTF. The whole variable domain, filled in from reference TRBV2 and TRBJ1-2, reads EPEVTQTPSHQVTQMGQEVILRCVPISNHLYFYWYRQILGQKVEFLVSFYNNEISEKSEIFDDQFSVERPDGSNFTLKIRSTKLEDSAMYFCASRPTGSYGYTFGSGTRLTVV.

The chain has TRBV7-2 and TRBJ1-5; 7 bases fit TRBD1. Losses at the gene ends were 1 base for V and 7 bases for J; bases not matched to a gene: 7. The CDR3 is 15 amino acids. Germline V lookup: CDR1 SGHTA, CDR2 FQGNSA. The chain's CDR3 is CASSLEGTVAQPQHF. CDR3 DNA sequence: TGTGCCAGCAGCTTAGAAGGGACAGTCGCCCAGCCCCAGCATTTT.

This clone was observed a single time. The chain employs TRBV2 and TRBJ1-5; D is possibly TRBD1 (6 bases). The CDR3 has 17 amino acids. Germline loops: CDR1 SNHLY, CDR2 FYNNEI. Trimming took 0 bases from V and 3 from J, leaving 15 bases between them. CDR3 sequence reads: CASSEALPGVFNQPQHF. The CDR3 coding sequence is TGTGCCAGCAGTGAAGCGCTTCCAGGGGTATTCAATCAGCCCCAGCATTTT.

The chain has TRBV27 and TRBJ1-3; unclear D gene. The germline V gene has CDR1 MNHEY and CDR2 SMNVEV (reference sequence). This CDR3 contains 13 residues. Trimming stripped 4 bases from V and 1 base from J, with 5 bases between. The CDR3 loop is CASSSMSGNTIYF. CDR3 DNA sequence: TGTGCCAGCAGTTCCATGTCTGGAAACACCATATATTTT.

The CDR3 region is CASSNRDTTDTQYF. The CDR3 DNA reads TGTGCCAGCAGTAACAGGGATACCACAGATACGCAGTATTTT. The rearrangement joins TRBV5-4 to TRBJ2-3; TRBD1 might be the D (6 bases). Deletions cut 5 bases from V and 2 bases from J, with 12 bases between. The length of the CDR3 is 14 residues. Germline-derived CDR1 and CDR2 are SGHNT and YYREEE (reference sequence). The complete variable domain, with remaining parts taken from reference TRBV5-4 and TRBJ2-3, reads ETGVTQSPTHLIKTRGQQVTLRCSSQSGHNTVSWYQQALGQGPQFIFQYYREEENGRGNFPPRFSGLQFPNYSSELNVNALELDDSALYLCASSNRDTTDTQYFGPGTRLTVL.

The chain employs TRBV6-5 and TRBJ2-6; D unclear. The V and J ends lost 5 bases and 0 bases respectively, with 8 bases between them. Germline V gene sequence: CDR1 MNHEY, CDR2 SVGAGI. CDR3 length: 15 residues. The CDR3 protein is CASSRVSSGANVLTF. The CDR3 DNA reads TGTGCCAGCAGTAGAGTGAGCTCTGGGGCCAACGTCCTGACTTTC.

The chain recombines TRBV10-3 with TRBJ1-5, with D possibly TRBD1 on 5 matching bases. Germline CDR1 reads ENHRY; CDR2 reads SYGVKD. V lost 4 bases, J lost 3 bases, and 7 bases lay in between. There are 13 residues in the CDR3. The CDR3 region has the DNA TGTGCCATCAGTGCAGGGCTCAATCAGCCCCAGCATTTT. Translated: CAISAGLNQPQHF.

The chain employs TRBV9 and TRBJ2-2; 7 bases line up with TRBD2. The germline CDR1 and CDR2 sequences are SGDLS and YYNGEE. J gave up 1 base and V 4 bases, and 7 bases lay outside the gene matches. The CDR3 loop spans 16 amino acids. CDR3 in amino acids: CASSLPAGMNTGELFF. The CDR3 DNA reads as TGTGCCAGCAGCCTTCCAGCGGGGATGAACACCGGGGAGCTGTTTTTT.

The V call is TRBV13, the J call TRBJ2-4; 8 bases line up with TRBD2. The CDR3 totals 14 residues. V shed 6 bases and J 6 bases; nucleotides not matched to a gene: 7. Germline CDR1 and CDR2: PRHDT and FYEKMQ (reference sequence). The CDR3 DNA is TGTGCCAGCAGTGGTAGAACTAGCGGAAACATTCAGTACTTC. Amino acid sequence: CASSGRTSGNIQYF.

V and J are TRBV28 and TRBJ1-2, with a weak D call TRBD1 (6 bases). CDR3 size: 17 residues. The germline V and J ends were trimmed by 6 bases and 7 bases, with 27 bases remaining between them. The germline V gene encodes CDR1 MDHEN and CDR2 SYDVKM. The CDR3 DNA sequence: TGTGCCAGCAGGACGAGCGTCGGGGGGCTAAGTTATCGTGGCTACACCTTC. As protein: CASRTSVGGLSYRGYTF.

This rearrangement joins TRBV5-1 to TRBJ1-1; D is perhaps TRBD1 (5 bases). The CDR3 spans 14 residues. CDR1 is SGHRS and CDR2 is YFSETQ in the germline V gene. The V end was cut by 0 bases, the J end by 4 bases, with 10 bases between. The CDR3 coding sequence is TGCGCCAGCAGCTTGGATAACGGGGGCACTGAAGCTTTCTTT. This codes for CASSLDNGGTEAFF.

This CDR3 reads CASSFGVDEQFF. CDR3 DNA: TGTGCCAGCAGTTTCGGGGTAGATGAGCAGTTCTTC. The V call is TRBV12-3 or TRBV12-4, the J call TRBJ2-1, with a weak D call TRBD2 (5 bases). V lost 3 bases and J lost 8, with 8 bases in between. This CDR3 comprises 12 residues.